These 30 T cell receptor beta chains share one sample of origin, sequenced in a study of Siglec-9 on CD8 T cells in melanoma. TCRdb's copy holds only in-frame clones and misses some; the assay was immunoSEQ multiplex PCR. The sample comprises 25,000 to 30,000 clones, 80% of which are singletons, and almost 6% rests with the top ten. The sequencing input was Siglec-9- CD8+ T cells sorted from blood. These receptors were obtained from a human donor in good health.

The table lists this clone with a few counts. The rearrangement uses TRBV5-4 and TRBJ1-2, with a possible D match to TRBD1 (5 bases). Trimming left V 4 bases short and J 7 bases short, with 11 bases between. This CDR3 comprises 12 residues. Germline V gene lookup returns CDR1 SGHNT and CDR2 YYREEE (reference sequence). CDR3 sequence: CASSGGPPGYTF. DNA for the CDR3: TGTGCCAGCAGCGGGGGACCGCCTGGCTACACCTTC.

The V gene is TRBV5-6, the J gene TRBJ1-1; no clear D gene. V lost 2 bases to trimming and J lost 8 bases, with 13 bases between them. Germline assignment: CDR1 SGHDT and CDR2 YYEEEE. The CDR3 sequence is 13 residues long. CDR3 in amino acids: CASSLGGGWEAFF. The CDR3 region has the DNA TGTGCCAGCAGCTTAGGAGGTGGCTGGGAAGCTTTCTTT.

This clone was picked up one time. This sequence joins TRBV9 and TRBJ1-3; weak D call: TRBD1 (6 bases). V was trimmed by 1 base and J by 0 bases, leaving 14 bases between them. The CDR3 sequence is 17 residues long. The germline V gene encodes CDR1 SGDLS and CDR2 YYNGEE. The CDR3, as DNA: TGTGCCAGCAGCGTAAGGACAGAAGATGTCTCTGGAAACACCATATATTTT. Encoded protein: CASSVRTEDVSGNTIYF.

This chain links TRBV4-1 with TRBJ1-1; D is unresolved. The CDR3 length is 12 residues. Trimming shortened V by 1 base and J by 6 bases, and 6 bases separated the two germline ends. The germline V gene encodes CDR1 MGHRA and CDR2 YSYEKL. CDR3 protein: CASSQGEAEAFF. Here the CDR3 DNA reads TGCGCCAGCAGCCAAGGGGAGGCTGAAGCTTTCTTT.

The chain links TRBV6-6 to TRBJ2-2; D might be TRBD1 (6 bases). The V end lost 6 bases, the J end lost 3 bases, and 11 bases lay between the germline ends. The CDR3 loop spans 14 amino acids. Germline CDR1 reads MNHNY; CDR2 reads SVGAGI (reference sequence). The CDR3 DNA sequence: TGTGCCAGCAGGTGGACAGTAGACACCGGGGAGCTGTTTTTT. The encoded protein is CASRWTVDTGELFF.

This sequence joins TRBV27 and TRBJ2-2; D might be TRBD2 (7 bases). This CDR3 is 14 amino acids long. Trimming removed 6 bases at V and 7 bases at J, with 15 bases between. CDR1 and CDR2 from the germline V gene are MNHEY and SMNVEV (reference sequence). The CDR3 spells CASRPGGPGGELFF. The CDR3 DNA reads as TGTGCCAGCAGGCCGGGGGGCCCCGGCGGGGAGCTGTTTTTT.

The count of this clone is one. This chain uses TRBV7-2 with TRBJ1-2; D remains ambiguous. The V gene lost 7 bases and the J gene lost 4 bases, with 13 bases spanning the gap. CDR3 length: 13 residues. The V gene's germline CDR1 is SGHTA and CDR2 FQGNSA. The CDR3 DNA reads TGTGCCAGCACCTATCGCGACTCCTATGGCTACACCTTC. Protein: CASTYRDSYGYTF.

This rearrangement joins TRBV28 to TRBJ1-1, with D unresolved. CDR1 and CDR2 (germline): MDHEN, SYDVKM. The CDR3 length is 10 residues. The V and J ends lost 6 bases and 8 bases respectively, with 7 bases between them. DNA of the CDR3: TGTGCCAGCAGCCTCGGCGAAGCTTTCTTT. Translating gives CASSLGEAFF.

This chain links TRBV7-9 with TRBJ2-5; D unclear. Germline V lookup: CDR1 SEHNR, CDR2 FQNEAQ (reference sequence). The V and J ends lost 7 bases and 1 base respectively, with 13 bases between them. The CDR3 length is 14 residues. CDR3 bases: TGTGCCAGCAAAGACCTATCGGCCCAAGAGACCCAGTACTTC. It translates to CASKDLSAQETQYF.

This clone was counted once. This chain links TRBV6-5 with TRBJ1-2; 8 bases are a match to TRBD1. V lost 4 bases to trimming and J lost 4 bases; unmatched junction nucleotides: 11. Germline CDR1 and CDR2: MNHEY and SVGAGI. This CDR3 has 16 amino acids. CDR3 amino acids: CASSSGRGRVIYGYTF. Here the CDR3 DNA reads TGTGCCAGCAGTTCGGGCAGGGGGCGAGTTATCTATGGCTACACCTTC.

In DNA form, the CDR3 reads TGTGCCAGCAGCTGGGGAACAGCTTCCTACGAGCAGTACTTC. This codes for CASSWGTASYEQYF. This chain joins TRBV5-4 and TRBJ2-7; D gene ambiguous. Per germline, CDR1 SGHNT and CDR2 YYREEE (reference sequence). V lost 3 bases to trimming and J lost 1 base, with 11 bases between them. The CDR3 runs to 14 residues.

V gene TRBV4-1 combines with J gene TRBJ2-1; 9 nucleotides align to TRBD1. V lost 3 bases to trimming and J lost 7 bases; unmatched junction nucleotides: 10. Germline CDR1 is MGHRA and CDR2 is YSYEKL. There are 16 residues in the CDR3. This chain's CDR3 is CASSHPTGGLGNEQFF. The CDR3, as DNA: TGCGCCAGCAGCCACCCGACAGGGGGATTAGGGAATGAGCAGTTCTTC.

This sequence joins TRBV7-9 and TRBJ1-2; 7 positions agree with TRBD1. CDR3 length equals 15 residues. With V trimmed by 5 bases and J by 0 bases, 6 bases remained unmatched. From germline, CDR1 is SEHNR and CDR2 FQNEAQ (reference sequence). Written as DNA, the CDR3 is TGTGCCAGCAGCCCAGGACAGGTGGCTAACTATGGCTACACCTTC. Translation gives CASSPGQVANYGYTF.

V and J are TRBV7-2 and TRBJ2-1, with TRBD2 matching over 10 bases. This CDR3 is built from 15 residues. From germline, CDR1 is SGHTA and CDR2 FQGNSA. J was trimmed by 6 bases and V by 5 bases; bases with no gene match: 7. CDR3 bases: TGTGCCAGCAGCGTTACTAGCGGGAAAGCCAATGAGCAGTTCTTC. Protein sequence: CASSVTSGKANEQFF.

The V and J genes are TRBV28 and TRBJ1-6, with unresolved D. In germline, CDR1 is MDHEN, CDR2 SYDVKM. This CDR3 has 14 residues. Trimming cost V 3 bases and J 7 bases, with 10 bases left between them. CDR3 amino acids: CASSFEPSNSPLHF. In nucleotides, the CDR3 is TGTGCCAGCAGTTTCGAGCCTAGCAATTCACCCCTCCACTTT.

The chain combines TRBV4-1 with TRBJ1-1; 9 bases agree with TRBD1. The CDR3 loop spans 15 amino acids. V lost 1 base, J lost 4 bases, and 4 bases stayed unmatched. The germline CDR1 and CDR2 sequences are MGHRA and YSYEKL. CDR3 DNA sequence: TGCGCCAGCAGCCAAGCCGGGACAGGGACCACTGAAGCTTTCTTT. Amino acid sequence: CASSQAGTGTTEAFF.

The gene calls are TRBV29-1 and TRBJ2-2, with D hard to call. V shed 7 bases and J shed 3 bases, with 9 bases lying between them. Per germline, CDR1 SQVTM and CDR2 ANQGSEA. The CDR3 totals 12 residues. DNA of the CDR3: TGCAGCGCCCCCGTCCACACCGGGGAGCTGTTTTTT. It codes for CSAPVHTGELFF.

The CDR3 DNA reads as TGTGCCAGTAGCTCAATCTACTCGGACACGGAGGATCAGCCCCAGCATTTT. Its translation is CASSSIYSDTEDQPQHF. The chain recombines TRBV19 with TRBJ1-5, with D maybe TRBD1 (5 bases). Germline values: CDR1 LNHDA, CDR2 SQIVND (reference sequence). This CDR3 has 17 residues. Trimming took 6 bases from V and 5 from J, leaving 23 bases between them. The full variable domain, in which reference TRBV19 and TRBJ1-5 provide the parts outside the CDR3, is DGGITQSPKYLFRKEGQNVTLSCEQNLNHDAMYWYRQDPGQGLRLIYYSQIVNDFQKGDIAEGYSVSREKKESFPLTVTSAQKNPTAFYLCASSSIYSDTEDQPQHFGDGTRLSIL.

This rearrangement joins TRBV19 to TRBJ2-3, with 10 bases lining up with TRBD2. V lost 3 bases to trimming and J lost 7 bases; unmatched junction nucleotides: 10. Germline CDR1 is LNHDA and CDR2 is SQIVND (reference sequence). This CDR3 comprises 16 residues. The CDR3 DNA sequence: TGTGCCAGTAGTATGGGAGCGGGACTAGCGTTTAATACGCAGTATTTT. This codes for CASSMGAGLAFNTQYF.

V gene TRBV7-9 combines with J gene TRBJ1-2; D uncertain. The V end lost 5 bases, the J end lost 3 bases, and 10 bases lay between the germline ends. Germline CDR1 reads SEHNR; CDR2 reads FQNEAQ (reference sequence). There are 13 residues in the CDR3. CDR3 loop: CASSPSSDYGYTF. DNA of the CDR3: TGTGCCAGCAGCCCGTCGAGCGACTATGGCTACACCTTC.

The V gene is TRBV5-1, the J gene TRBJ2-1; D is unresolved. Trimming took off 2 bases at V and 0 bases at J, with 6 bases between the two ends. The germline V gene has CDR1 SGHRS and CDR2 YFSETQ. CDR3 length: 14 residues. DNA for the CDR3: TGCGCCAGCAGCTTCACTAACTCCTACAATGAGCAGTTCTTC. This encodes CASSFTNSYNEQFF.

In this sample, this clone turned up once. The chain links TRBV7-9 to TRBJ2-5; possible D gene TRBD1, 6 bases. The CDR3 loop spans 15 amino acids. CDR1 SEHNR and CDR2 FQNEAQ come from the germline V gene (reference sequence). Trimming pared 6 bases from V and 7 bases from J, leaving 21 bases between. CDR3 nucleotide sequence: TGTGCCAGCAGGTCGACAACAGGGTCTGGTCCGACCCAGTACTTC. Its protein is CASRSTTGSGPTQYF.

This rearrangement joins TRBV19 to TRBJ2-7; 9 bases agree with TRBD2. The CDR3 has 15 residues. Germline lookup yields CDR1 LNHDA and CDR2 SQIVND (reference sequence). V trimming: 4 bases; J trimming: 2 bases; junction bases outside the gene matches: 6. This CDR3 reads CASSKSGGYPYEQYF. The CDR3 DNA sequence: TGTGCCAGTAGTAAAAGCGGGGGGTACCCCTACGAGCAGTACTTC. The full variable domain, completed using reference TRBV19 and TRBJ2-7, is DGGITQSPKYLFRKEGQNVTLSCEQNLNHDAMYWYRQDPGQGLRLIYYSQIVNDFQKGDIAEGYSVSREKKESFPLTVTSAQKNPTAFYLCASSKSGGYPYEQYFGPGTRLTVT.

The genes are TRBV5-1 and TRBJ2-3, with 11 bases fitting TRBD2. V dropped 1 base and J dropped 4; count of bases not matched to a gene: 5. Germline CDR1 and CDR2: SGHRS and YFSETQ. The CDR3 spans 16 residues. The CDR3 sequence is CASSLTSGSISDTQYF. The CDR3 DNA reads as TGCGCCAGCAGCTTGACTAGCGGGAGTATCTCAGATACGCAGTATTTT.

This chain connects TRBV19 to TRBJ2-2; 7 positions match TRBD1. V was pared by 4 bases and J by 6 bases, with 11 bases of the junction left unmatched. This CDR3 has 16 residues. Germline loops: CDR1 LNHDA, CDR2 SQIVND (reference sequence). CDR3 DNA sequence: TGTGCCAGTAGTACCCGGGCACAGGGGCATGCCGGGGAGCTGTTTTTT. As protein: CASSTRAQGHAGELFF.

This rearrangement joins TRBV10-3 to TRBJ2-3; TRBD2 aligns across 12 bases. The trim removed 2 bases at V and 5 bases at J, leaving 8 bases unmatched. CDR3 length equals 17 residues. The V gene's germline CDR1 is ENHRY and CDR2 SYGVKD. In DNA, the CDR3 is TGTGCCATCAGTGAGAGGGCTAGCGGGGGGGCCAAAGATACGCAGTATTTT. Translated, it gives CAISERASGGAKDTQYF.

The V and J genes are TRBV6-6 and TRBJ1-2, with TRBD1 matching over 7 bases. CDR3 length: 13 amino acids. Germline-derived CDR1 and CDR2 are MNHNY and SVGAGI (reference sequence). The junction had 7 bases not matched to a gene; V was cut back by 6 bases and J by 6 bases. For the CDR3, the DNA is TGTGCCAGCAGCACCGCCGGGACAGATGGCTACACCTTC. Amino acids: CASSTAGTDGYTF.

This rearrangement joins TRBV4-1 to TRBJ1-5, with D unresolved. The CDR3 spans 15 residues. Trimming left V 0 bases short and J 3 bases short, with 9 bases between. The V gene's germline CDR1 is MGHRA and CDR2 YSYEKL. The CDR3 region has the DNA TGCGCCAGCAGCCAAGAGTGGCTCAACAATCAGCCCCAGCATTTT. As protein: CASSQEWLNNQPQHF.

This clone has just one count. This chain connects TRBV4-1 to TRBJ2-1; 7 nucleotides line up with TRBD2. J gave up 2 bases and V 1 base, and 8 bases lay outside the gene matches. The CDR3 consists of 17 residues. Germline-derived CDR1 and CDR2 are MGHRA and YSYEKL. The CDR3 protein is CASSQVVRGSAYNEQFF. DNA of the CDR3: TGCGCCAGCAGCCAAGTGGTGCGGGGGAGCGCCTACAATGAGCAGTTCTTC.

CDR3 coding DNA: TGCAGCGTTGAAGAGGTATACTCTGGGGCCAACGTCCTGACTTTC. This gives the protein CSVEEVYSGANVLTF. This chain joins TRBV29-1 and TRBJ2-6; unclear D gene. The CDR3 is 15 residues long. V was pared by 0 bases and J by 0 bases, with 6 bases between. Per the germline V gene, CDR1 is SQVTM and CDR2 is ANQGSEA.